This T cell receptor beta chain was profiled in a study of blood T cell repertoires in COVID-19. Study-level information: The samples span acute and convalescent COVID-19 from the United States, Italy and Spain. PBMCs, B-cell-depleted T cells, or T cells were the source of the cDNA or gDNA that made up the material.

The CDR3 is 14 amino acids. Trimming took 6 bases from V and 5 from J; bases not matched to a gene: 5. Germline V CDR1 and CDR2: MNHEY, SVGAGI. Sequencing was performed with immunoSEQ multiplex PCR; in TCRdb, only in-frame clones are kept and a portion is missing. The sample lists under 150,000 clones; approximately 84% were seen once. Sequenced input: peripheral blood. The sequence was obtained from a woman aged 55-69 years with acute or convalescent COVID-19. The chain joins TRBV6-5 to TRBJ2-2; TRBD1 agrees at 8 bases. The CDR3 region has the DNA TGTGCCAGCAGAAGGGACAGGATGACCGGGGAGCTGTTTTTT. Protein sequence: CASRRDRMTGELFF.